The 22 T cell receptor beta chains presented below share a single source sample, sequenced in a study of blood T cell repertoires in COVID-19 (dated by TCRdb to 2020 to 2021). The library came from the immunoSEQ multiplex PCR assay. Imported from immuneACCESS, the table was reduced by TCRdb to in-frame sequences with V and J called. These copies leave out some clones; in studies compared against another copy, an unresolved V gene accounts for under half, and the cause of the remainder is not known. For this sample there are around 620,000 clones; more than 80% appear just once. Of the sample, around 0.3% is held by the ten largest clones. Source material: peripheral blood. Every receptor here comes from a woman under 30 with acute or convalescent COVID-19.

This chain connects TRBV11-2 to TRBJ2-2; 9 positions match TRBD1. Germline V lookup: CDR1 SGHAT, CDR2 FQNNGV. The CDR3 totals 17 residues. J was trimmed by 5 bases and V by 1 base; bases with no gene match: 8. The CDR3 nucleotides are TGTGCCAGCAGCTTAGGGGCGGGACAGGGTAAAACCGGGGAGCTGTTTTTT. It yields the protein CASSLGAGQGKTGELFF. Filled out from reference TRBV11-2 and TRBJ2-2, the complete variable domain reads EAGVAQSPRYKIIEKRQSVAFWCNPISGHATLYWYQQILGQGPKLLIQFQNNGVVDDSQLPKDRFSAERLKGVDSTLKIQPAKLEDSAVYLCASSLGAGQGKTGELFFGEGSRLTVL.

This chain links TRBV12-3 or TRBV12-4 with TRBJ1-1, with D possibly TRBD1 on 5 matching bases. The ends were cut back, 8 bases at V and 4 bases at J, with 14 bases in the middle. CDR3 length: 13 amino acids. The CDR3 loop reads CASQGEPFTEAFF. CDR3 nucleotide sequence: TGTGCCAGCCAGGGTGAGCCGTTCACTGAAGCTTTCTTT.

J is TRBJ2-3 and V is TRBV18, with 8 bases fitting TRBD2. V shed 2 bases, J shed 1 base, and the junction held 2 bases outside the gene matches. This CDR3 is 15 amino acids long. Germline V lookup: CDR1 KGHSH, CDR2 LQKENI. The CDR3 spells CASSPSGLGTDTQYF. The CDR3 DNA reads as TGTGCCAGCTCACCATCGGGACTAGGCACAGATACGCAGTATTTT. Full variable domain (outside the CDR3, taken from reference TRBV18 and TRBJ2-3): NAGVMQNPRHLVRRRGQEARLRCSPMKGHSHVYWYRQLPEEGLKFMVYLQKENIIDESGMPKERFSAEFPKEGPSILRIQQVVRGDSAAYFCASSPSGLGTDTQYFGPGTRLTVL.

The chain is built from TRBV6-2 or TRBV6-3 and TRBJ2-1; no definite D call. Germline CDR1 is MNHEY and CDR2 is SVGEGT. CDR3 length: 12 amino acids. Trimming pared 4 bases from V and 7 bases from J, leaving 8 bases between. The chain's CDR3 is CASSLSRNEQFF. DNA for the CDR3: TGTGCCAGCAGTTTGTCCAGGAATGAGCAGTTCTTC.

The V call is TRBV5-1, the J call TRBJ1-1; D not resolved. Germline-derived CDR1 and CDR2 are SGHRS and YFSETQ. The CDR3 sequence is 13 residues long. V lost 4 bases and J lost 8, with 15 bases in between. CDR3 coding DNA: TGCGCCAGCAGCCCGGACTCCCGCGTGGAAGCTTTCTTT. Translating it yields CASSPDSRVEAFF. The whole variable domain, filled in from reference TRBV5-1 and TRBJ1-1, reads KAGVTQTPRYLIKTRGQQVTLSCSPISGHRSVSWYQQTPGQGLQFLFEYFSETQRNKGNFPGRFSGRQFSNSRSEMNVSTLELGDSALYLCASSPDSRVEAFFGQGTRLTVV.

V usage is TRBV14 and J usage is TRBJ2-5, with a weak D call TRBD2 (6 bases). V was cut by 0 bases and J by 7 bases, with 15 bases left in between. Per germline, CDR1 SGHDN and CDR2 FVKESK. This CDR3 spans 15 amino acids. As DNA, the CDR3 is TGTGCCAGCAGCCAAGATTGGCTCCCCGGGGGGACCCAGTACTTC. It encodes CASSQDWLPGGTQYF.

Details on this clone: At the DNA level, this CDR3 is encoded by other sequences in the same sample as well. The rearrangement joins TRBV6-1 to TRBJ2-6; D is unresolved. The CDR3 runs 15 residues. Germline assignment: CDR1 MNHNS and CDR2 SASEGT. V lost 3 bases to trimming and J lost 2 bases, with 8 bases between them. In DNA form, the CDR3 reads TGTGCCAGCAGTGACGAAGGAGCTGGGGCCAACGTCCTGACTTTC. Translating it yields CASSDEGAGANVLTF.

The chain combines TRBV6-2 or TRBV6-3 with TRBJ1-3, with TRBD1 identical over 7 bases. Germline loops: CDR1 MNHEY, CDR2 SVGEGT. The CDR3 runs to 18 residues. The V segment lost 1 base and the J segment 0 bases; nucleotides outside the gene matches: 9. CDR3 in amino acids: CASSYLGQLTSSGNTIYF. CDR3 DNA sequence: TGTGCCAGCAGTTACTTGGGACAGCTCACGAGCTCTGGAAACACCATATATTTT.

The chain couples TRBV4-2 to TRBJ1-1, with D hard to call. Germline V lookup: CDR1 LGHNA, CDR2 YNFKEQ. V was clipped by 1 base and J by 2 bases, with 20 bases between them. The CDR3 sequence is 18 residues long. CDR3: CASSQGGEGVGGNTEAFF. The CDR3 DNA reads TGTGCCAGCAGCCAAGGTGGGGAGGGAGTAGGTGGAAACACTGAAGCTTTCTTT.

The chain carries TRBV12-5 and TRBJ1-2; 9 bases are a match to TRBD1. V was clipped by 0 bases and J by 5 bases; unmatched bases: 1. Germline V gene sequence: CDR1 LGHNT, CDR2 FRNRAP. The CDR3 loop spans 14 amino acids. Here the CDR3 reads CASGLVGQGYGYTF. The CDR3 coding sequence is TGTGCTAGTGGTTTGGTAGGACAGGGGTATGGCTACACCTTC.

V gene TRBV5-1 combines with J gene TRBJ1-1, with D unclear. The CDR3 runs 13 residues. Germline CDR1 and CDR2: SGHRS and YFSETQ. V lost 0 bases and J lost 10, with 13 bases in between. The CDR3 DNA reads TGCGCCAGCAGCTTGGAATCCGGGTATCGAGCTTTCTTT. Protein product: CASSLESGYRAFF. The full variable domain, in which reference TRBV5-1 and TRBJ1-1 provide the parts outside the CDR3, is KAGVTQTPRYLIKTRGQQVTLSCSPISGHRSVSWYQQTPGQGLQFLFEYFSETQRNKGNFPGRFSGRQFSNSRSEMNVSTLELGDSALYLCASSLESGYRAFFGQGTRLTVV.

This clone showed up just a few times. This sequence joins TRBV9 and TRBJ1-2; 9 bases line up with TRBD1. From germline, CDR1 is SGDLS and CDR2 YYNGEE. The CDR3 has 15 residues. V was clipped by 2 bases and J by 4 bases; unmatched bases: 6. CDR3 bases: TGTGCCAGCAGCGTGGGACAGGGAAGAGGCTATGGCTACACCTTC. Translation gives CASSVGQGRGYGYTF.

For this clone: This CDR3 is also generated by other DNA sequences in the sample. The rearrangement uses TRBV27 and TRBJ1-5; 7 bases fit TRBD1. V lost 9 bases to trimming and J lost 4 bases; unmatched junction nucleotides: 6. Germline loops: CDR1 MNHEY, CDR2 SMNVEV (reference sequence). CDR3 length equals 13 residues. CDR3 bases: TGTGCCAGTAGACAGGGCTCTAATCAGCCCCAGCATTTT. Protein product: CASRQGSNQPQHF.

This clone appeared a single time. This chain uses TRBV4-1 with TRBJ1-6, with a tentative D call TRBD1 (5 bases). This CDR3 is 17 amino acids long. The germline CDR1 and CDR2 sequences are MGHRA and YSYEKL. Trimming pared 3 bases from V and 9 bases from J, leaving 21 bases between. The CDR3: CASSQLSGRAIPSPLHF. DNA for the CDR3: TGCGCCAGCAGCCAGCTATCGGGCAGGGCCATACCTTCACCCCTCCACTTT.

The chain has TRBV6-1 and TRBJ1-2; D is undetermined. V gave up 3 bases and J gave up 1 base, with 21 bases separating them. The germline V gene has CDR1 MNHNS and CDR2 SASEGT. The CDR3 runs to 18 residues. This CDR3 reads CASSEDSRDLIYNYGYTF. CDR3 coding DNA: TGTGCCAGCAGTGAGGACTCCCGGGATCTCATATATAACTATGGCTACACCTTC.

This chain connects TRBV7-9 to TRBJ1-3, with TRBD1 identical over 7 bases. CDR3 size: 16 residues. Per germline, CDR1 SEHNR and CDR2 FQNEAQ (reference sequence). J was trimmed by 0 bases and V by 1 base; bases with no gene match: 3. CDR3 residues: CASSLGDSFSGNTIYF. In DNA, the CDR3 is TGTGCCAGCAGCTTAGGGGACAGTTTCTCTGGAAACACCATATATTTT.

The gene calls are TRBV29-1 and TRBJ2-3; 11 nucleotides match TRBD1. CDR3 size: 15 residues. Unmatched junction bases numbered 6, after V lost 3 bases and J lost 4 bases. The germline V gene encodes CDR1 SQVTM and CDR2 ANQGSEA. The CDR3 region has the DNA TGCAGCGTTGATAGGGGGACAGGGGGACCAGATACGCAGTATTTT. It codes for CSVDRGTGGPDTQYF.

This rearrangement joins TRBV6-1 to TRBJ1-6, with a possible D match to TRBD1 (5 bases). This CDR3 spans 18 amino acids. Trimming took 4 bases from V and 0 from J, leaving 16 bases between them. The germline gives CDR1 MNHNS, CDR2 SASEGT. CDR3 in DNA: TGTGCCAGCAGTGGCTGGGGCCGCCGAAGCTCCTATAATTCACCCCTCCACTTT. It yields the protein CASSGWGRRSSYNSPLHF.

The chain is built from TRBV30 and TRBJ1-1; the D gene is possibly TRBD1 (5 bases). V was trimmed by 3 bases and J by 5 bases, leaving 16 bases between them. The CDR3 loop spans 14 amino acids. From germline, CDR1 is GTSNPN and CDR2 SVGIG (reference sequence). Here the CDR3 DNA reads TGTGCCTGGAGCGGGTTTGGGGGGAGTACTGAAGCTTTCTTT. Translated: CAWSGFGGSTEAFF.

The CDR3 region is CATSDLSYRGTGELFF. DNA for the CDR3: TGTGCCACCAGTGATCTATCATACAGGGGCACCGGGGAGCTGTTTTTT. The chain employs TRBV24-1 and TRBJ2-2; 7 bases are a match to TRBD1. V shed 3 bases, J shed 4 bases, and the junction held 7 bases outside the gene matches. The CDR3 extends over 16 amino acids. CDR1 is KGHDR, CDR2 SFDVKD, per germline.

The gene calls are TRBV19 and TRBJ2-1, with a tentative D call TRBD1 (5 bases). Between the trimmed V and J ends, which lost 6 bases and 2 bases, there was a span of 14 bases. The CDR3 loop spans 15 amino acids. Germline loops: CDR1 LNHDA, CDR2 SQIVND (reference sequence). The CDR3 is CASSALGPPYNEQFF. DNA for the CDR3: TGTGCCAGTAGCGCGTTGGGGCCCCCCTACAATGAGCAGTTCTTC.

The chain carries TRBV9 and TRBJ1-1; the match to TRBD1 covers 7 bases. Germline-derived CDR1 and CDR2 are SGDLS and YYNGEE. V lost 3 bases, J lost 5 bases, and 4 bases stayed unmatched. CDR3 length equals 13 residues. CDR3 nucleotide sequence: TGTGCCAGCAGCGCGACAGGGATGACTGAAGCTTTCTTT. Encoded protein: CASSATGMTEAFF.